Each of the 16 T cell receptor beta chains below was sequenced from the same sample in a study of response to subunit inactivated influenza vaccine. Each CDR3 protein gets one entry after TCRdb re-called the RT-PCR reads with MiXCR. The sample shows approximately 530,000 distinct CDR3 sequences, roughly 7.6% of them seen only once. The sequenced sample was PBMCs from blood, obtained roughly 24 months after vaccination. The receptors originated from a man aged 50 to 75 who received an inactivated influenza vaccine.

This clonotype was recorded many times. The CDR3 loop reads CSVLGSRPYEQYF. CDR3 DNA sequence: TGCAGCGTTCTAGGGAGTCGACCCTACGAGCAGTACTTC. The V call is TRBV29-1, the J call TRBJ2-7; D possibly corresponds to TRBD2 (5 bases). CDR1 and CDR2 from the germline V gene are SQVTM and ANQGSEA. There are 13 residues in the CDR3. V dropped 5 bases and J dropped 2 bases, with 13 bases sitting between them.

The table lists this clonotype with many counts. The chain couples TRBV27 to TRBJ2-5; 7 bases align to TRBD2. From germline, CDR1 is MNHEY and CDR2 SMNVEV (reference sequence). CDR3 length equals 14 residues. Trimming took 5 bases from V and 4 from J; bases not matched to a gene: 7. The DNA for the CDR3 is TGTGCCAGCAGTCCGACGACTAGCACAGAGACCCAGTACTTC. This codes for CASSPTTSTETQYF.

The rearrangement joins TRBV7-9 to TRBJ2-7; a possible D gene is TRBD1 (6 bases). The CDR3 length is 16 residues. The ends were cut back, 4 bases at V and 4 bases at J, with 20 bases in the middle. Germline assignment: CDR1 SEHNR and CDR2 FQNEAQ (reference sequence). The CDR3 nucleotides are TGTGCCAGCAGCTCGATGGGATATGGACAGTATTACGAGCAGTACTTC. Translating gives CASSSMGYGQYYEQYF. Full variable domain (remainder filled in from reference TRBV7-9 and TRBJ2-7): DTGVSQNPRHKITKRGQNVTFRCDPISEHNRLYWYRQTLGQGPEFLTYFQNEAQLEKSRLLSDRFSAERPKGSFSTLEIQRTEQGDSAMYLCASSSMGYGQYYEQYFGPGTRLTVT.

This clonotype came up many times. V gene TRBV4-3 combines with J gene TRBJ2-3; the D gene could be TRBD1 or TRBD2 (5 bases each). In germline, CDR1 is LGHNA, CDR2 YSLEER. Trimming took off 0 bases at V and 4 bases at J, with 14 bases between the two ends. The CDR3 runs to 16 residues. CDR3 in DNA: TGCGCCAGCAGCCAAGATGTCAGGGACGAGGCAGATACGCAGTATTTT. This sequence encodes CASSQDVRDEADTQYF.

This clonotype was counted many times. V usage is TRBV19 and J usage is TRBJ2-2; a possible D gene is TRBD2 (5 bases). Germline V gene data show CDR1 as LNHDA and CDR2 as SQIVND (reference sequence). The CDR3 is 14 residues long. V was pared by 6 bases and J by 5 bases, with 13 bases between. CDR3 sequence reads: CASSPTSLTGELFF. In DNA, the CDR3 is TGTGCCAGTAGCCCTACTAGTTTAACCGGGGAGCTGTTTTTT.

There are many counts of this clonotype. J is TRBJ2-1 and V is TRBV14; 9 bases are a match to TRBD1. V lost 6 bases and J lost 7; bases outside the gene matches: 10. This CDR3 region has 15 residues. Germline lookup yields CDR1 SGHDN and CDR2 FVKESK. CDR3 loop: CASSPGTGILNEQFF. The CDR3 DNA reads as TGTGCCAGCAGTCCCGGGACAGGGATTTTAAATGAGCAGTTCTTC.

The chain combines TRBV15 with TRBJ2-5; D remains unclear. The V end lost 1 base, the J end lost 2 bases, and 8 bases lay between the germline ends. The CDR3 runs 14 residues. The germline V gene encodes CDR1 LNHNV and CDR2 YYDKDF (reference sequence). As DNA, the CDR3 is TGTGCCACCAGCAGAGGAAACACACAAGAGACCCAGTACTTC. It encodes CATSRGNTQETQYF.

This chain uses TRBV6-1 with TRBJ1-6, with D perhaps TRBD1 (6 bases). The germline V gene encodes CDR1 MNHNS and CDR2 SASEGT. The germline V and J ends were trimmed by 8 bases and 9 bases, with 11 bases remaining between them. CDR3 length equals 12 residues. Here the CDR3 reads CASQGRASPLHF. DNA of the CDR3: TGTGCCAGCCAGGGGAGGGCTTCACCCCTCCACTTT.

Only a few counts were recorded for this clonotype. The chain combines TRBV4-1 with TRBJ2-2; either TRBD1 or TRBD2 may supply D (6 bases each). This CDR3 comprises 15 residues. Trimming left V 3 bases short and J 7 bases short, with 15 bases between. The germline gives CDR1 MGHRA, CDR2 YSYEKL. The CDR3 loop is CASSQRIRGRGELFF. CDR3 DNA sequence: TGCGCCAGCAGCCAGAGAATCCGGGGGCGCGGGGAGCTGTTTTTT.

This clonotype turned up a few times. The V and J genes are TRBV4-2 and TRBJ2-7; maybe TRBD2 (6 bases). Germline V gene lookup returns CDR1 LGHNA and CDR2 YNFKEQ. The CDR3 has 15 amino acids. V was cut by 2 bases and J by 5 bases, with 16 bases left in between. CDR3 region: CASSQPSGGVDEQYF. The CDR3 region has the DNA TGTGCCAGCAGCCAACCGTCCGGGGGTGTAGACGAGCAGTACTTC.

This rearrangement joins TRBV19 to TRBJ2-5; 12 positions match TRBD2. J gave up 5 bases and V 4 bases, and 2 bases lay outside the gene matches. This CDR3 contains 14 residues. Germline V gene lookup returns CDR1 LNHDA and CDR2 SQIVND (reference sequence). As DNA, the CDR3 is TGTGCCAGTAGTACTAGCGGGGGGGCGGAGACCCAGTACTTC. This sequence encodes CASSTSGGAETQYF.

This chain joins TRBV21-1 and TRBJ2-1. TRBV21-1 is noted as a pseudogene. CDR3 size: 13 residues. Here the CDR3 reads CAPRSYSYNEQFF. In DNA form, the CDR3 reads TGTGCGCCGCGATCCTACTCCTACAATGAGCAGTTCTTC.

The gene calls are TRBV9 and TRBJ2-1, with 12 bases aligning to TRBD1. The length of the CDR3 is 17 residues. The trim removed 1 base at V and 3 bases at J, leaving 5 bases unmatched. CDR1 SGDLS and CDR2 YYNGEE come from the germline V gene. CDR3: CASSVWGTGGIYNEQFF. The CDR3 DNA reads TGTGCCAGCAGCGTATGGGGGACAGGGGGCATCTACAATGAGCAGTTCTTC.

The table lists this clonotype with a few counts. The V call is TRBV20-1, the J call TRBJ2-1; 11 bases line up with TRBD2. From germline, CDR1 is DFQATT and CDR2 SNEGSKA (reference sequence). V trimming: 1 base; J trimming: 5 bases; junction bases outside the gene matches: 13. The CDR3 is 18 residues long. CDR3 region: CSARVTSGSSQGNNEQFF. In DNA, the CDR3 is TGCAGTGCTAGAGTCACTAGCGGGAGTTCTCAGGGTAACAATGAGCAGTTCTTC.

V gene TRBV5-8 combines with J gene TRBJ2-4; D perhaps matches TRBD1 (6 bases). The V end was cut by 4 bases, the J end by 4 bases, with 15 bases between. Germline loops: CDR1 SGHTS, CDR2 YDEGEE. CDR3 length: 15 residues. CDR3 DNA sequence: TGTGCCAGCAGCAGGACAGCCTTTTTTAAAAACATTCAGTACTTC. This sequence encodes CASSRTAFFKNIQYF.

This clonotype was recorded many times. The V call is TRBV4-1, the J call TRBJ2-3; D is perhaps TRBD1 or TRBD2 (6 bases each). Germline V gene data show CDR1 as MGHRA and CDR2 as YSYEKL. The CDR3 extends over 15 amino acids. Deletions cut 0 bases from V and 13 bases from J, with 20 bases between. The CDR3 loop reads CASSQDPRSGGKKYF. The CDR3 DNA sequence: TGCGCCAGCAGCCAAGATCCCCGGTCCGGGGGCAAGAAGTATTTT.